The 5 T cell receptor beta chains below all came from one sample that was sequenced in a study of blood T cell repertoires in COVID-19. The repertoire was sequenced with immunoSEQ multiplex PCR; TCRdb's copy has only in-frame clones and lacks some. The sample records 200,000 to 250,000 clones, approximately 90% being singletons. What was sequenced was PBMCs or T cells enriched from blood (not recorded which). These receptors originate from a man aged 25 to 40 who had recovered from COVID-19.

V and J are TRBV11-3 and TRBJ1-2; 11 positions agree with TRBD1. This CDR3 region has 13 residues. Germline V gives CDR1 SGHNT, CDR2 YENEEA. After removal of 5 bases from V and 7 bases from J, the junction contained 3 bases not matched to a gene. CDR3 DNA sequence: TGTGCCAGCAGCGGGACAGGGGGTTTTGGCTACACCTTC. Translated: CASSGTGGFGYTF.

The chain carries TRBV5-1 and TRBJ2-1, with TRBD2 matching 8 bases. The germline V gene has CDR1 SGHRS and CDR2 YFSETQ. V was clipped by 1 base and J by 8 bases; unmatched bases: 11. There are 16 residues in the CDR3. As DNA, the CDR3 is TGCGCCAGCAGCTTGTCACCGGGACTAGGTTTTGATGAGCAGTTCTTC. It codes for CASSLSPGLGFDEQFF. The full variable domain, its missing parts supplied by reference TRBV5-1 and TRBJ2-1, is KAGVTQTPRYLIKTRGQQVTLSCSPISGHRSVSWYQQTPGQGLQFLFEYFSETQRNKGNFPGRFSGRQFSNSRSEMNVSTLELGDSALYLCASSLSPGLGFDEQFFGPGTRLTVL.

The chain combines TRBV4-1 with TRBJ2-1, with 10 bases lining up with TRBD2. There are 16 residues in the CDR3. V shed 1 base and J 7 bases; nucleotides not matched to a gene: 7. In germline, CDR1 is MGHRA, CDR2 YSYEKL. The chain's CDR3 is CASSQGAASGRNEQFF. DNA of the CDR3: TGCGCCAGCAGCCAAGGGGCGGCTAGCGGGAGAAATGAGCAGTTCTTC.

The V and J genes are TRBV10-1 and TRBJ2-3; the match to TRBD1 covers 8 bases. The V and J ends lost 5 bases and 4 bases, in that order; junction bases with no gene match: 11. The CDR3 runs 16 residues. Germline V lookup: CDR1 WNHNN, CDR2 SYGVQD (reference sequence). CDR3 loop: CASSRLRQGISDTQYF. CDR3 bases: TGCGCCAGCAGTAGGTTGAGACAGGGGATATCAGATACGCAGTATTTT.

The CDR3 here is CATSDGLAGGYEQYF. Written as DNA, the CDR3 is TGTGCCACCAGTGACGGACTAGCGGGAGGTTACGAGCAGTACTTC. The V and J genes are TRBV24-1 and TRBJ2-7; 14 bases map to TRBD2. There are 15 residues in the CDR3. CDR1 KGHDR and CDR2 SFDVKD come from the germline V gene. V shed 4 bases and J 4 bases; nucleotides not matched to a gene: 2.